This paragraph covers one T cell receptor beta chain sequence. Using immunoSEQ multiplex PCR, the repertoire was profiled, and TCRdb retains in-frame clones only, with some absent. The sample holds 400,000 to 450,000 clones; more than 80% are singletons and the top ten take over 9%. This sample stems from a study of Ad26.COV2.S vaccination and SARS-CoV-2 variants. Documented treatment: about 20 received Ad26.COV2.S at low or high dose, single or two shots; five or six received placebo; per-sample allocation not given. Sampling took place 63 days after the first vaccine or placebo injection. This clonotype was sampled from a person aged 18 to 65 who received the Ad26.COV2.S COVID-19 vaccine or a placebo. Sequencing used peripheral blood, obtained in a trial of Ad26.COV2.S vaccine versus placebo.

The CDR3 region has the DNA TGTGCCAGCAGCCAGACAGGACTCTACAATGAAGAGCAGTTCTTC. Translated, it gives CASSQTGLYNEEQFF. The rearrangement uses TRBV3-1 (or the pseudogene TRBV3-2) and TRBJ2-1; tentatively, D is TRBD1 (6 bases). The V gene lost 3 bases and the J gene lost 10 bases, with 19 bases spanning the gap. This CDR3 is built from 15 residues. Germline V CDR1 and CDR2: LGHDT, YNNKEL (reference sequence).